The 4 T cell receptor beta chains in this list originate from one sample, sequenced in a study of beta chain features in type 1 diabetes. The antigens of these receptors remain unknown. Sequencing targeted expressed TCRB transcripts, as all isolated RNA had been reverse transcribed. Repertoires were generated with immunoSEQ multiplex PCR, while TCRdb's copy carries only in-frame clones and drops some. The profile shows about 740,000 clones, about an eighth of them singletons. Study conclusions and caveats: All four CD4+ subsets of Type 1 diabetes patients contained TCRB CDR3s that were moderately but significantly shorter.

Sequenced: naive CD4+ T cells from blood. These receptors all come from a man between 18 and 35 years old with type 1 diabetes.

This clone has only a few counts. The rearrangement uses TRBV7-6 and TRBJ1-4; TRBD1 might be the D (5 bases). CDR3 size: 16 residues. CDR1 and CDR2 from the germline V gene are SGHVS and FNYEAQ. The V and J ends lost 1 base and 8 bases respectively, with 17 bases between them. The CDR3 nucleotides read TGTGCCAGCAGCTTAGGTGTGGCCAGGGTTGAGGAAAAACTGTTTTTT. The encoded protein is CASSLGVARVEEKLFF.

The chain is built from TRBV29-1 and TRBJ2-3; 7 nucleotides match TRBD1. Germline CDR1 is SQVTM and CDR2 is ANQGSEA. This CDR3 spans 12 amino acids. The V segment lost 4 bases and the J segment 6 bases; nucleotides outside the gene matches: 4. The CDR3 is CSVVGGWDTQYF. CDR3 in DNA: TGCAGCGTTGTAGGGGGCTGGGATACGCAGTATTTT.

Here the CDR3 reads CAISDFYEQYF. CDR3 in DNA: TGTGCCATCAGTGACTTCTACGAGCAGTACTTC. The V and J genes are TRBV10-3 and TRBJ2-7, with D unresolved. Trimming stripped 3 bases from V and 3 bases from J, with 3 bases between. The length of the CDR3 is 11 residues. From germline, CDR1 is ENHRY and CDR2 SYGVKD.

This clone was observed a few times. The DNA of the CDR3 is TGTGCCATCAGTGACAGCCTAGCCTACGAGCAGTACTTC. This encodes CAISDSLAYEQYF. This chain connects TRBV10-3 to TRBJ2-7, with D hard to call. V shed 3 bases and J shed 2 bases, with 8 bases lying between them. Per the germline V gene, CDR1 is ENHRY and CDR2 is SYGVKD. The CDR3 has 13 residues.